The entry below gives a single T cell receptor beta chain sequence along with its context. The V gene lost 3 bases and the J gene lost 5 bases, with 11 bases spanning the gap. In germline, CDR1 is LNHDA, CDR2 SQIVND (reference sequence). This CDR3 has 15 amino acids. The data were taken from a study of blood T cell repertoires in COVID-19. Study information: There were acute and convalescent COVID-19 samples, and they came from the United States, Italy and Spain. In each case, the material was cDNA or gDNA derived from T cells, B-cell-depleted T cells, or PBMCs.

Original methodology: Amplification of reference gene primers was used by the study to estimate nucleated cell counts. Only in-frame clones appear in the TCRdb table, and some are missing; sequencing was by immunoSEQ multiplex PCR. Clonal size and the V and J genes are those of that table, whereas D and trimming came from the DNA. The data contain 250,000 or so clones, approximately 90% of them seen just once; the ten biggest clones take up more than 0.95%. The genes are TRBV19 and TRBJ1-6, with D possibly matching TRBD1 (6 bases). The receptor was derived from a woman in her 40s who had recovered from COVID-19. The sequencing input was peripheral blood. The CDR3 nucleotides read TGTGCCAGTAGTATTCGGACAGCAAATAATTCACCCCTCCACTTT. It is translated as CASSIRTANNSPLHF. The full variable domain, rest sourced from reference TRBV19 and TRBJ1-6, is DGGITQSPKYLFRKEGQNVTLSCEQNLNHDAMYWYRQDPGQGLRLIYYSQIVNDFQKGDIAEGYSVSREKKESFPLTVTSAQKNPTAFYLCASSIRTANNSPLHFGNGTRLTVT.